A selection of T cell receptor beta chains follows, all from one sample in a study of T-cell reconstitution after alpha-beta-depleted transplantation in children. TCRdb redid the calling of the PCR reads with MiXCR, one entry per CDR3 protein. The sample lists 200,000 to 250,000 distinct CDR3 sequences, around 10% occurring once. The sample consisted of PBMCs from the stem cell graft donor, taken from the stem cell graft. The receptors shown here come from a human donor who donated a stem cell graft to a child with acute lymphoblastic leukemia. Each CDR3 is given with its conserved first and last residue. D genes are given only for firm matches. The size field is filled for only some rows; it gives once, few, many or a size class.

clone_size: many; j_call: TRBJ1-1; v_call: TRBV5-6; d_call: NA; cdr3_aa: CASTLRTYTEAFF; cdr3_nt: TGTGCCAGCACCTTGAGGACATACACTGAAGCTTTCTTT
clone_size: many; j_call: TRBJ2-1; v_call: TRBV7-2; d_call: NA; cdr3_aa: CASSPRTEAYNEQFF; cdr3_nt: TGTGCCAGCAGCCCTCGGACAGAGGCCTACAATGAGCAGTTCTTC
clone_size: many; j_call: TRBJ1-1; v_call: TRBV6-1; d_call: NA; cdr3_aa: CASRRGLNTEAFF; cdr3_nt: TGTGCCAGCAGGAGGGGCTTAAACACTGAAGCTTTCTTT
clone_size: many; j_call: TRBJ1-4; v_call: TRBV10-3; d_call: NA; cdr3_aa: CAIGGGADNEKLFF; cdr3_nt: TGTGCCATCGGCGGGGGGGCTGATAATGAAAAACTGTTTTTT
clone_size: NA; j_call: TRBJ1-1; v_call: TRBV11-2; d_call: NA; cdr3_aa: CASSLSARWLSQGKDTEAFF; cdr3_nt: TGTGCCAGCAGCTTATCCGCCAGATGGCTATCACAGGGTAAGGACACTGAAGCTTTCTTT
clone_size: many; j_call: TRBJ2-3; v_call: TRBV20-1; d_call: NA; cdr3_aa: CSGVSSDTQYF; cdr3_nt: TGCAGTGGGGTGAGCTCAGATACGCAGTATTTT
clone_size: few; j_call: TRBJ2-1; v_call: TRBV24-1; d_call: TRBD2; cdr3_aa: CATSGGVYNEQFF; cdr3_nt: TGTGCCACCAGCGGGGGGGTCTACAATGAGCAGTTCTTC
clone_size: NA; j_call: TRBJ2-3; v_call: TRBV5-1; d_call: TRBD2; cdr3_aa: CASSSPSGVGTDTQYF; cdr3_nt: TGCGCCAGCAGCTCCCCTAGCGGGGTGGGGACAGATACGCAGTATTTT
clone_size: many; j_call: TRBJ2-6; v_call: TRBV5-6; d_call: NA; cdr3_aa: CASSLGDIMAGANVLTF; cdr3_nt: TGTGCCAGCAGCTTGGGGGATATCATGGCTGGGGCCAACGTCCTGACTTTC
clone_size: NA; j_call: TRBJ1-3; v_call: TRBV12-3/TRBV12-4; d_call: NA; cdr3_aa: CASSLERAGNPIYF; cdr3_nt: TGTGCCAGCAGCTTAGAAAGGGCTGGAAACCCCATATATTTT
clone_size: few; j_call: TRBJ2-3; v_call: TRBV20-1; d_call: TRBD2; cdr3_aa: CSASRGGSTDTQYF; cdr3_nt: TGCAGTGCTAGCCGGGGGGGGAGCACAGATACGCAGTATTTT
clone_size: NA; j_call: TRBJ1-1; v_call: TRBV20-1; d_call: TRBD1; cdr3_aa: CSARDGSGGGEAFF; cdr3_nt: TGCAGTGCTAGAGATGGTTCAGGGGGCGGTGAAGCTTTCTTT
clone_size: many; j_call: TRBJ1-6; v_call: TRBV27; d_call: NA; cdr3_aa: CASRIGGARNNSPLHF; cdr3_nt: TGTGCCAGCAGAATCGGGGGCGCCCGCAACAATTCACCCCTCCACTTT
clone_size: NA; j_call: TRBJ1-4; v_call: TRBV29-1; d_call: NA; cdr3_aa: CSVEWRGGKLFF; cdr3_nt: TGCAGCGTTGAATGGAGGGGAGGAAAACTGTTTTTT
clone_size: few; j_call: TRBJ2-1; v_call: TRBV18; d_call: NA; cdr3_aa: CASSPPTGLSYNEQFF; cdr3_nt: TGTGCCAGCTCACCGCCGACAGGTCTCTCCTACAATGAGCAGTTCTTC
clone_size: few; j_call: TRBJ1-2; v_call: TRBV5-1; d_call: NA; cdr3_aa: CASSQQARLEGHYGYTF; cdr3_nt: TGCGCCAGCAGCCAACAGGCGCGGTTAGAAGGGCACTATGGCTACACCTTC
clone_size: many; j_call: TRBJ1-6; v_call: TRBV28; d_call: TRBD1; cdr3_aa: CASFDRGPNSPLHF; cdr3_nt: TGTGCCAGCTTCGACAGGGGGCCTAATTCACCCCTCCACTTT
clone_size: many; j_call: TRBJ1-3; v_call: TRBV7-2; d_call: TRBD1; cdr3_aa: CASSGGTGPYSGNTIYF; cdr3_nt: TGTGCCAGCAGCGGGGGGACAGGGCCTTACTCTGGAAACACCATATATTTT
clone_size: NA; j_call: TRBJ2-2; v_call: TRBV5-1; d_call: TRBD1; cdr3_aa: CASSPGTAPGELFF; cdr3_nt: TGCGCCAGCAGCCCCGGGACAGCTCCCGGGGAGCTGTTTTTT
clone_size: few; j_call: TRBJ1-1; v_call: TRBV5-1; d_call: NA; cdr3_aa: CASSPAGVIEAFF; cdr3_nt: TGCGCCAGCAGCCCGGCAGGCGTGATTGAAGCTTTCTTT
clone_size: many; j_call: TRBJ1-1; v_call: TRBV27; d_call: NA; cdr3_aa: CATQTMQGPNTEAFF; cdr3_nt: TGTGCCACCCAGACTATGCAGGGACCAAACACTGAAGCTTTCTTT
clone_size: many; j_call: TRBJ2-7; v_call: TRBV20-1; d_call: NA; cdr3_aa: CSASPGPLEQYF; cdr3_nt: TGCAGTGCTAGTCCGGGCCCCCTGGAGCAGTACTTC
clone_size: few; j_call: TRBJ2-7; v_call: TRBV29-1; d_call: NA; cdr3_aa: CSVDGSGTYEQYF; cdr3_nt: TGCAGCGTTGATGGGAGTGGGACCTACGAGCAGTACTTC
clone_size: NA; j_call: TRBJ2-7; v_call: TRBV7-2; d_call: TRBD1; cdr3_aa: CASSQTGTGIYEQYF; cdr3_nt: TGTGCCAGCAGCCAAACCGGGACAGGGATCTACGAGCAGTACTTC
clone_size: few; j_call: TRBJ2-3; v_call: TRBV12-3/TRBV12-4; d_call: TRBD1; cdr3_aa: CASSPDRRTDTQYF; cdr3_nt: TGTGCCAGCAGCCCGGACAGGCGCACAGATACGCAGTATTTT
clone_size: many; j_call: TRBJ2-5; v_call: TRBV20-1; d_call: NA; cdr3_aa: CSASDAPVAAQYF; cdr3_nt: TGCAGTGCTAGCGACGCACCGGTGGCGGCCCAGTACTTC
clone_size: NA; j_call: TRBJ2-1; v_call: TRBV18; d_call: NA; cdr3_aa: CASSPPSDNEQFF; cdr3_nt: TGTGCCAGCTCACCCCCTTCTGACAATGAGCAGTTCTTC
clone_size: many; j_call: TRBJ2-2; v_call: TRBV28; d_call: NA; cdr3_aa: CASSLGRAGELFF; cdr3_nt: TGTGCCAGCAGTTTGGGGCGTGCCGGGGAGCTGTTTTTT
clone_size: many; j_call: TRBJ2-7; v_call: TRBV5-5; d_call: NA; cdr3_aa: CASSLGFEQYF; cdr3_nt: TGTGCCAGCAGCTTGGGGTTCGAGCAGTACTTC
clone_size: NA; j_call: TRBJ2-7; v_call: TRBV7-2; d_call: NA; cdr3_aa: CASSSPQHEQYF; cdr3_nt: TGTGCCAGCAGCTCCCCCCAACACGAGCAGTACTTC
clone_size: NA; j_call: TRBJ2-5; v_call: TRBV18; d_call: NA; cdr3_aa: CASSPRGAQETQYF; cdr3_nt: TGTGCCAGCTCACCACGCGGGGCCCAAGAGACCCAGTACTTC
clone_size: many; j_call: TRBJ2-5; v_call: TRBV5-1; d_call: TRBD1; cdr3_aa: CASSSTGEVQETQYF; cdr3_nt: TGCGCCAGCAGCTCGACAGGGGAAGTTCAAGAGACCCAGTACTTC
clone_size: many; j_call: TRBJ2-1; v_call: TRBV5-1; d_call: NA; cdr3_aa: CASSPGGGTPRYNEQFF; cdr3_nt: TGCGCCAGCAGCCCAGGAGGGGGGACACCCCGATACAATGAGCAGTTCTTC
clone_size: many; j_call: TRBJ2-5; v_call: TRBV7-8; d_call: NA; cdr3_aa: CASSLFEGVGETQYF; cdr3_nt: TGTGCCAGCAGCTTATTTGAGGGGGTTGGGGAGACCCAGTACTTC
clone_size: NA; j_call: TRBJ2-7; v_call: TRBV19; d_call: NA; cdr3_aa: CASSALGRGSSYEQYF; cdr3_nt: TGTGCCAGTAGCGCTCTCGGACGGGGGAGCTCCTACGAGCAGTACTTC
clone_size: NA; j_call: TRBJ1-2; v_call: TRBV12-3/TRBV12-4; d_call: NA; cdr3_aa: CASSADQRRDYGYTF; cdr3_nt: TGTGCCAGCAGTGCCGACCAACGACGTGACTATGGCTACACCTTC
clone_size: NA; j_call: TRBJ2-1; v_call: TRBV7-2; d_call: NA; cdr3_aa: CASSLGERPPVGNEQFF; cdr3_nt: TGTGCCAGCAGCTTAGGGGAGCGGCCACCCGTGGGGAATGAGCAGTTCTTC
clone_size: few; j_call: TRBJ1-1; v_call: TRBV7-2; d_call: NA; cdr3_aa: CASSLVGSDTEAFF; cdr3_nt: TGTGCCAGCAGCTTAGTGGGATCGGACACTGAAGCTTTCTTT
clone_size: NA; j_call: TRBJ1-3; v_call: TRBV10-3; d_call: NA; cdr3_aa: CAISEVGRSYSGNTIYF; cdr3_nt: TGTGCCATCAGTGAGGTGGGGAGGTCCTACTCTGGAAACACCATATATTTT
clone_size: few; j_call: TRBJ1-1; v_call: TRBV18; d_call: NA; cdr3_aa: CASSHTGPNTEAFF; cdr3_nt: TGTGCCAGCTCACATACAGGCCCGAACACTGAAGCTTTCTTT
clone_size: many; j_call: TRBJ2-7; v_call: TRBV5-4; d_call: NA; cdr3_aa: CASSAPGRIHYEQYF; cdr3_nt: TGTGCCAGCAGCGCTCCGGGACGTATTCACTACGAGCAGTACTTC
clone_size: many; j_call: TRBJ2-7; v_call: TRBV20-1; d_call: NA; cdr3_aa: CSARQGSYEQYF; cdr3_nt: TGCAGTGCCCGCCAGGGTTCCTACGAGCAGTACTTC
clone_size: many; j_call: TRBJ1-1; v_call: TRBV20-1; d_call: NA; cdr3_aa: CSARLQPGAFF; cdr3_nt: TGCAGTGCTAGGTTGCAGCCCGGGGCTTTCTTT
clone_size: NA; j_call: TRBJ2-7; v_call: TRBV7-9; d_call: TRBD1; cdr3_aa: CASSQAGGYEQYF; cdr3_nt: TGTGCCAGCAGCCAGGCAGGGGGCTACGAGCAGTACTTC
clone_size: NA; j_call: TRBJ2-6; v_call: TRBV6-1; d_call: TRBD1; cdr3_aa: CATRQGHSGANVLTF; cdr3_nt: TGTGCCACCCGACAGGGACACTCTGGGGCCAACGTCCTGACTTTC
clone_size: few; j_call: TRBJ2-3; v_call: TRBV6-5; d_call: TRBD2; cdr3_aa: CASSYLAGTGDTQYF; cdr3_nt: TGTGCCAGCAGTTATCTAGCGGGGACGGGGGATACGCAGTATTTT